A selection of T cell receptor beta chains follows, all from one sample in a study of blood T cells in healthy people across ages. TCRdb itself ran the 5' RACE reads through MiXCR, one entry per CDR3 protein. The sample carries over a million distinct CDR3 sequences, more than 35% recorded once. Sequencing used blood. The receptors derive from a woman in her fifties or sixties in good health. The CDR3 runs from the conserved cysteine through the conserved F or W. A D gene is named only where the DNA matches it firmly. Only part of the rows carry a size: once, few, many, or a class if the clone is expanded.

.,TRBJ2-1,.,TRBV3-1,TGTGCCAGCAGCCAAGTCCGGGGGCGTCGGAATGAGCAGTTCTTC,CASSQVRGRRNEQFF
TRBD2,TRBJ2-3,.,TRBV5-1,TGCGCCAGCAGCTTGGATCTAGGGACTAGCGGGAGGTTGGATACGCAGTATTTT,CASSLDLGTSGRLDTQYF
.,TRBJ2-7,.,TRBV27,TGTGCCAGCAGTTCCCCCCTCAGGGCTACCTACGAGCAGTACTTC,CASSSPLRATYEQYF
.,TRBJ1-2,few,TRBV29-1,TGCAGCGTTGTCGAGGACAGCGTTCGAGGCTACACCTTC,CSVVEDSVRGYTF
.,TRBJ2-1,.,TRBV2,TGTGCCAGTCCTTCTAGTCTTGGAGAGCAGTTCTTC,CASPSSLGEQFF
.,TRBJ2-5,.,TRBV5-1,TGCGCCAGCAGCCCCAATCTGGGGCAGTCCCAAGAGACCCAGTACTTC,CASSPNLGQSQETQYF
TRBD1,TRBJ2-1,.,TRBV27,TGTGCCAGCAGTGCACAGGGGTTCTTTGCCAATGAGCAGTTCTTC,CASSAQGFFANEQFF
.,TRBJ2-3,few,TRBV20-1,TGCAGTGCTAGGAAGACTAGCACAGATACGCAGTATTTT,CSARKTSTDTQYF
TRBD1,TRBJ2-4,.,TRBV5-6,TGTGCCGGCAGCTTGTCAGGGGGCAGTAACATTCAGTACTTC,CAGSLSGGSNIQYF
TRBD2,TRBJ2-2,.,TRBV10-2,TGCGCCAGCAGGACCTTAGGGATTGGCGGGAGCTCTTGGGGGGCCGGGGAGCTGTTTTTT,CASRTLGIGGSSWGAGELFF
.,TRBJ1-1,.,TRBV5-1,TGCGCCAGCAGCTGGGATCGGGGAGGGGACACTGAAGCTTTCTTT,CASSWDRGGDTEAFF
TRBD1,TRBJ2-4,.,TRBV2,TGTGCCAGCAGTGAACTGGGGACAGGGTGGGTCAAAAACATTCAGTACTTC,CASSELGTGWVKNIQYF
TRBD2,TRBJ2-5,.,TRBV9,TGTGCCAGCAGCGTAGCCCCGCGGGGGACTAGCGGGAGTCCCCAGTACTTC,CASSVAPRGTSGSPQYF
.,TRBJ1-6,.,TRBV5-1,TGCGCCAGCAGCTTGTCCCTGGGGGATTCACCCCTCCACTTT,CASSLSLGDSPLHF
.,TRBJ1-4,.,TRBV4-2,TGTGCCAGCAGCCAAGGGGCCGGGACATCTGCAACTAATGAAAAACTGTTTTTT,CASSQGAGTSATNEKLFF
.,TRBJ2-7,.,TRBV6-1,TGTGCCAGCGGACCCCAGGGTTCCCACGAGCAGTACTTC,CASGPQGSHEQYF
.,TRBJ2-5,.,TRBV6-1,TGTGCCAGCAGTGAAATAGGGACCCAAGAGACCCAGTACTTC,CASSEIGTQETQYF
.,TRBJ1-2,.,TRBV6-5,TGTGCCAGCAGTTATCGCTTAGGGGCCAGCCCCTATGGCTACACCTTC,CASSYRLGASPYGYTF
.,TRBJ1-2,.,TRBV3-1,TGTGCCAGCAGCCAAGCTCGGACGGTGAACTATGGCTACACCTTC,CASSQARTVNYGYTF
.,TRBJ2-4,.,TRBV4-2,TGTGCCAGCAGCCAAGATGAAATAACCAAAAACATTCAGTACTTC,CASSQDEITKNIQYF
.,TRBJ2-5,few,TRBV20-1,TGCAGTGCTGGGGATGGAGAGACCCAGTACTTC,CSAGDGETQYF
TRBD2,TRBJ2-1,few,TRBV29-1,TGCAGCGTTGAGGGGGGGAGGACGAGCTCCTACAATGAGCAGTTCTTC,CSVEGGRTSSYNEQFF
TRBD2,TRBJ2-1,few,TRBV20-1,TGCAGTGCTAGAGTCCCCCCATTGAGCGGGGAAAGGTATAATGAGCAGTTCTTC,CSARVPPLSGERYNEQFF
.,TRBJ2-7,.,TRBV20-1,TGCAGTGCCAACCCATCAAACTACGAGCAGTACTTC,CSANPSNYEQYF
TRBD1,TRBJ2-5,few,TRBV6-1,TGTGCCAGCAGTCCCCGACTTGGACAGGGTATTCTACAAGAGACCCAGTACTTC,CASSPRLGQGILQETQYF
TRBD2,TRBJ2-5,few,TRBV20-1,TGCAGTGCGCAAGTTAGCGGGAGGGAGACCCAGTACTTC,CSAQVSGRETQYF
.,TRBJ2-7,.,TRBV6-1,TGTGCCGGAAACAGGGCCCTTGGCTACGAGCAGTACTTC,CAGNRALGYEQYF
.,TRBJ2-7,.,TRBV4-1,TGCGCCAGCAGCCAAGATAGGTTAGGCGGGACCTCCTACGAGCAGTACTTC,CASSQDRLGGTSYEQYF
.,TRBJ2-3,.,TRBV20-1,TGCAGTGCTAGTCCCTTCGGCCTGGGCAGAAGAGATACGCAGTATTTT,CSASPFGLGRRDTQYF
.,TRBJ2-1,.,TRBV24-1,TGTGCCACCAGTGATGCCCCCGGCAGGGCTTCAGGGTATGAGCAGTTCTTC,CATSDAPGRASGYEQFF
TRBD1,TRBJ1-2,.,TRBV29-1,TGCAGCGTTGAAGTTTCAGGGGGCCGCGGTGGCTACACCTTC,CSVEVSGGRGGYTF
.,TRBJ2-1,.,TRBV18,TGTGCCAGCTCACCTCTCGTTGGCCGAAGCGGTAATGAGCAGTTCTTC,CASSPLVGRSGNEQFF